Following are 10 T cell receptor beta chains from one sample sequenced in a study of identical twins' blood T cells. TCRdb ran MiXCR on the 5' RACE reads and lists one entry per CDR3 protein. The table records fewer than 450,000 distinct CDR3 sequences, roughly 27% of them present only once. Sequences were obtained from PBMCs. Source of these receptors: a woman between 18 and 50 years old in good health.

This clonotype has a count of ten or more. The chain couples TRBV5-1 to TRBJ1-1; D gene unclear. The CDR3 is made up of 13 amino acids. The germline V gene encodes CDR1 SGHRS and CDR2 YFSETQ. Trimming cost V 0 bases and J 1 base, with 4 bases left between them. CDR3 loop: CASSLERNTEAFF. The DNA of the CDR3 is TGCGCCAGCAGCTTGGAACGGAACACTGAAGCTTTCTTT.

V is TRBV3-1 and J is TRBJ1-2, with a possible D match to TRBD1 (6 bases). CDR3 length: 14 amino acids. Germline V CDR1 and CDR2: LGHDT, YNNKEL (reference sequence). Trimming took 2 bases from V and 8 from J, leaving 15 bases between them. CDR3 nucleotide sequence: TGTGCCAGCAGCCAATTTGGGGGCAGTAAAGGCTACACCTTC. Translation gives CASSQFGGSKGYTF. Looking up the rest from reference TRBV3-1 and TRBJ1-2 gives the full variable domain: DTAVSQTPKYLVTQMGNDKSIKCEQNLGHDTMYWYKQDSKKFLKIMFSYNNKELIINETVPNRFSPKSPDKAHLNLHINSLELGDSAVYFCASSQFGGSKGYTFGSGTRLTVV.

V usage is TRBV10-1 and J usage is TRBJ1-1; D is unresolved. Trimming cost V 3 bases and J 1 base, with 12 bases left between them. The CDR3 runs 15 residues. Germline-derived CDR1 and CDR2 are WNHNN and SYGVQD (reference sequence). CDR3 sequence (DNA): TGCGCCAGCAGTGACAATAGGGCAGGGAACACTGAAGCTTTCTTT. It specifies CASSDNRAGNTEAFF.

This clonotype has ten or more counts. The genes are TRBV18 and TRBJ2-1; D possibly corresponds to TRBD2 (5 bases). The CDR3 is 11 residues long. The germline V and J ends were trimmed by 5 bases and 7 bases, with 6 bases remaining between them. In germline, CDR1 is KGHSH, CDR2 LQKENI. The CDR3 DNA reads as TGTGCCAGCTCAGGGAGAAATGAGCAGTTCTTC. This gives the protein CASSGRNEQFF.

This clonotype has a single count. The rearrangement uses TRBV20-1 and TRBJ2-2, with D hard to call. CDR1 and CDR2 (germline): DFQATT, SNEGSKA (reference sequence). The V end lost 1 base, the J end lost 4 bases, and 13 bases lay between the germline ends. CDR3 size: 15 residues. CDR3 protein: CSARALNRGTGELFF. CDR3 DNA: TGCAGTGCTAGAGCGCTAAATCGAGGCACCGGGGAGCTGTTTTTT.

The chain carries TRBV12-3 or TRBV12-4 and TRBJ1-1, with TRBD1 matching over 7 bases. The CDR3 length is 14 residues. The trim removed 6 bases at V and 0 bases at J, leaving 4 bases unmatched. The CDR3 DNA follows: TGTGCCAGCAGAAACAGGGGAATGAACACTGAAGCTTTCTTT. Residues: CASRNRGMNTEAFF.

This clonotype has ten or more counts. The chain is built from TRBV14 and TRBJ1-2; D call uncertain. CDR3 length equals 13 residues. The ends were cut back, 1 base at V and 4 bases at J, with 7 bases in the middle. The V gene's germline CDR1 is SGHDN and CDR2 FVKESK. CDR3 in DNA: TGTGCCAGCAGCCAAGGTCCCTCCTATGGCTACACCTTC. Encoded protein: CASSQGPSYGYTF.

On this clonotype: Since no conserved phenylalanine or tryptophan closes the CDR3, a read error is the likely cause. The chain couples TRBV12-3 or TRBV12-4 to TRBJ2-1; D remains ambiguous. The length of the CDR3 is 13 residues. V was pared by 3 bases and J by 5 bases, with 8 bases between. The CDR3 coding sequence is TGTGCCAGCAGTTTCGTTCCGAACAATGAGCAGTTCTCC. It specifies CASSFVPNNEQFS.

This clonotype was picked up many times. V gene TRBV4-3 combines with J gene TRBJ1-1; D ambiguous. This CDR3 contains 12 residues. Between the trimmed V and J ends, which lost 0 bases and 5 bases, there was a span of 4 bases. Germline loops: CDR1 LGHNA, CDR2 YSLEER. The chain's CDR3 is CASSQDCTEAFF. CDR3 in DNA: TGCGCCAGCAGCCAAGATTGTACTGAAGCTTTCTTT.

There are a few counts of this clonotype. This chain connects TRBV2 to TRBJ1-2; D is unclear. V lost 8 bases to trimming and J lost 4 bases, with 14 bases between them. This CDR3 has 13 residues. Per germline, CDR1 SNHLY and CDR2 FYNNEI. The CDR3 loop reads CASSTSIFYGYTF. CDR3 coding DNA: TGTGCCAGCTCCACCAGTATTTTCTATGGCTACACCTTC.